This is a list of T cell receptor beta chains from one sample in a study of TIL therapy for anti-PD-1-resistant metastatic lung cancer. Only in-frame clones appear in the TCRdb table, and some are missing; sequencing was by immunoSEQ multiplex PCR. Among approximately 60,000 clones listed, 73% were seen once. The sample was blood, taken at baseline. These receptors came from a person aged 25-85 years with non-small cell lung cancer. The CDR3 runs from the conserved cysteine through the conserved F or W. Fields, in order: D gene, J gene, V gene, clone size, CDR3 DNA, CDR3 protein. D genes are given only for firm matches. Size values are once, few and many counts, or a class for expanded clones, and some rows have none.

TRBD1 TRBJ2-5 TRBV28 few TGTGCCAGCAGTTTCGGGACAGGTTCCTACCAAGAGACCCAGTACTTC CASSFGTGSYQETQYF
. TRBJ2-7 TRBV7-2 once TGTGCCAGCAGCTTAGCGGGAGGGCAGTACTTC CASSLAGGQYF
. TRBJ1-2 TRBV2 few TGTGCCAGCGAGGAAAACTATGGCTACACCTTC CASEENYGYTF
. TRBJ2-1 TRBV7-9 once TGTGCCAGCAGCTTAGGTAGTTTAGGAAACAATGAGCAGTTCTTC CASSLGSLGNNEQFF
. TRBJ1-2 TRBV6-5 . TGTGCCAGCAGTTACTCGACGGTCCTGGGGGGCTATGGCTACACCTTC CASSYSTVLGGYGYTF
. TRBJ2-1 TRBV6-5 . TGTGCCAGCAGTTACGGGGCCGGGGCCTACAATGAGCAGTTCTTC CASSYGAGAYNEQFF
TRBD1 TRBJ1-2 TRBV5-4 . TGTGCCAGCAGCTCTCCGGGACAGGGGTCTGAGGGCTACACCTTC CASSSPGQGSEGYTF
TRBD1 TRBJ1-1 TRBV7-9 few TGTGCCAGCAGTTTAGGGCCGGGACAGAGGACTGAAGCTTTCTTT CASSLGPGQRTEAFF
. TRBJ2-1 TRBV10-2 . TGCGCCAGCACCTCTCTCAATGAGCAGTTCTTC CASTSLNEQFF
. TRBJ2-7 TRBV19 . TGTGCCAGTAGTCTCGGGACTTTTGGCGAGCAGTACTTC CASSLGTFGEQYF
. TRBJ1-6 TRBV19 few TGTGCCAGTAGTATAGATAACTGGAGCTCCTATAATTCACCCCTCCACTTT CASSIDNWSSYNSPLHF
. TRBJ1-5 TRBV6-6 few TGTGCCAGCAGTGCCCCCGGGCAGGGCAATCAGCCCCAGCATTTT CASSAPGQGNQPQHF
. TRBJ2-3 TRBV30 . TGTGCCAACCAGGACAGTTCAGATACGCAGTATTTT CANQDSSDTQYF
TRBD1 TRBJ1-2 TRBV6-6 once TGTGCCAGCAGTTTGACAGGGGTTATCTATGGCTACACCTTC CASSLTGVIYGYTF
. TRBJ2-1 TRBV6-5 . TGTGCCAGCAGTTACCTTCGACAGCTCTACAATGAGCAGTTCTTC CASSYLRQLYNEQFF
TRBD1 TRBJ2-1 TRBV11-3 . TGTGCCAGCAGCTTTCAGGGGGCCGATGAGCAGTTCTTC CASSFQGADEQFF
. TRBJ2-7 TRBV5-4 . TGTGCCAGCAGCCCCGGGGGCCCCTACGAGCAGTACTTC CASSPGGPYEQYF
. TRBJ2-3 TRBV6-6 . TGTGCCAGCAGTTACTCCCGAGGGACAATGGAAGATACGCAGTATTTT CASSYSRGTMEDTQYF
. TRBJ2-5 TRBV11-2 . TGTGCCAGCAGCTTAGGTGGGGGACTCCAAGAGACCCAGTACTTC CASSLGGGLQETQYF
. TRBJ1-5 TRBV28 . TGTGCCAGCAGTTTGGGGGGGTTGGGCAATCAGCCCCAGCATTTT CASSLGGLGNQPQHF
. TRBJ1-5 TRBV18 . TGTGCCAGCTCACCTCAAGGACAGCTGAATCAGCCCCAGCATTTT CASSPQGQLNQPQHF
TRBD1 TRBJ1-5 TRBV18 . TGTGCCAGCTCACCGCTGGCGGGGACAGGGGATCAGCCCCAGCATTTT CASSPLAGTGDQPQHF